Given below is one TCR beta chain in context. What antigen it recognizes has not been identified. Qualities for individual bases were not recorded, and no much larger clone is one base off. The CDR3 contains 18 residues, cysteine and phenylalanine counted. Only the CDR3 DNA stays, 54 bases, in frame from base 1. CDR1 and CDR2 were assigned from the germline V gene as SGHRS and YFSETQ. V has 0 bases trimmed and J has 1 base trimmed; junction bases matching no gene number 11. The data belong to a study of T-cell reconstitution after alpha-beta-depleted transplantation in children (dated by TCRdb to 2016 to 2017). Broadly, across the study: The study quantitatively tracked T-cell immune reconstitution after TCRalphabeta/CD19-depleted allogeneic hematopoietic cell transplantation in children using TCR repertoire profiling.

The library was prepared using PCR. This sample was sequenced with an Illumina HiSeq 2500. To normalize quantification of the TCRbeta repertoire, the TCR libraries were built with molecular barcoding that relied on unique molecular identifiers. TCRdb itself trimmed the public reads at Q25 with fastp, ran MiXCR and retained productive beta chains. Every distinct CDR3 protein forms one entry, paired with its most common genes and DNA. For this sample there are around 100,000 distinct CDR3 sequences; approximately 10% appear just once. The ten largest clones add up to less than 40% of the sample. Summary of the overall study and its limitations: In some patients, the high TCRbeta diversity seen at day 60 was put down to recipient T cells and intrathymic progenitors that had survived conditioning. Over subsequent months, a decline in hyperexpanded clone frequencies was noted, and after one year, T-cell counts and TCRbeta diversity were mostly ascribed to newly produced T cells. About two months after transplant, the apparently early recovery of alphabetaT-cell counts reportedly depended on just several hundred clones that had expanded rapidly and came from non-depleted graft cells.

The treatment or condition label here, explained by the study, means: allogeneic hematopoietic cell transplantation with graft depleted of TCRalphabeta T cells and CD19 B cells. TCRalphabeta/CD19-depleted allogeneic hematopoietic cell grafts were given to the transplant recipients, all of whom were children. The chain uses TRBV5-1 and TRBJ2-5, with 8 bases aligning to TRBD2. The clonotype was recovered from a boy between 2 and 15 years old with acute lymphoblastic leukemia, due to receive a stem cell transplant. Sample: PBMCs, taken before TCRalphabeta/CD19-depleted stem cell transplant. The CDR3 region: CASSLGVGSLAGQETQYF. The bases are TGCGCCAGCAGCTTGGGGGTCGGCAGCCTAGCGGGCCAAGAGACCCAGTACTTC.